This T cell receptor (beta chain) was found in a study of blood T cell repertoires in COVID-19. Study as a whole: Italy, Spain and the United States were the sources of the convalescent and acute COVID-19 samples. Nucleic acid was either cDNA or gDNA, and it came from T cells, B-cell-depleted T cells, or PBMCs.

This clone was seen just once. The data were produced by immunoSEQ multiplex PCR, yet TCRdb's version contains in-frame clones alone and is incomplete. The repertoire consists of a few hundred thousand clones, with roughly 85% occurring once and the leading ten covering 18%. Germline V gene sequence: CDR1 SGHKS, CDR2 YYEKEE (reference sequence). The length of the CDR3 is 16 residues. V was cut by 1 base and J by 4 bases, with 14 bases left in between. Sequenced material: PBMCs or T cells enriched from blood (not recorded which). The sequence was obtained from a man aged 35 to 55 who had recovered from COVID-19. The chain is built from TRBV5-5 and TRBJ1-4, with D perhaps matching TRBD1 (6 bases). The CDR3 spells CASSLRSQGNNEKLFF. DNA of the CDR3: TGTGCCAGCAGCTTGAGATCACAGGGTAATAATGAAAAACTGTTTTTT.